This paragraph reports one TCR beta chain. Random hexamers were used to reverse transcribe about 0.45 to 1 ug of RNA. Each CDR3 protein gets one entry after TCRdb re-called the immunoSEQ multiplex PCR reads with MiXCR. The data contain 120,000 or so distinct CDR3 sequences, 85% to 95% of them singletons. The CDR3 runs 17 residues. V trimming: 8 bases; J trimming: 2 bases; junction bases outside the gene matches: 10. TCR beta sequences were obtained from blood CD8+ and CD4+ T cells. Both CD4+ and CD8+ T cells were negatively isolated, and TEMRA cells underwent FACS enrichment. This sample is part of a study of CD8 T cells in Susac syndrome.

The genes are TRBV23-1 and TRBJ1-5; 12 bases align to TRBD1. TRBV23-1 is sorted into the ORF group, with uncertain function. The receptor's source is a human donor with multiple sclerosis. The sequencing sample was made of CD4+ T cells from PBMCs. The CDR3 loop reads CASYKGTGGFGNQPQHF. The CDR3 DNA is TGCGCCAGCTATAAGGGGACAGGGGGCTTTGGCAATCAGCCCCAGCATTTT.